This TCR beta chain emerged from a study of regulatory T cells in long-lasting Graves disease. General study results and limits: More public clonotypes were shared by persistent patients (fewer than 3,000) than by new patients (approximately 1,000).

As to time point: persistent/refractory GD, antithyroid drugs over 5 years with positive TRAb. RNA from PBMCs was the source of the TCR library. The table lists this clonotype with many counts. Its antigen is not identified. The authors built TCR beta libraries using iRepertoire HTBI primers and Arm-PCR of CDR3 regions. TCRdb itself ran the multiplex PCR reads through MiXCR, one entry per CDR3 protein. The sample carries under 450,000 distinct CDR3 sequences, less than 30% recorded once. The material sequenced was peripheral blood mononuclear cells (PBMCs), taken when the disease was refractory, from a patient treated with antithyroid drugs. The sequence was obtained from a woman aged 40-49 years with Graves disease.

In DNA, the CDR3 is TGCAGCGTTGCGCCAGAACATGCCCATGGCTACACCTTC. It specifies CSVAPEHAHGYTF. The V call is TRBV29-1, the J call TRBJ1-2; D gene ambiguous. V shed 4 bases and J shed 6 bases, with 15 bases lying between them. The CDR3 is made up of 13 amino acids. Germline V gene lookup returns CDR1 SQVTM and CDR2 ANQGSEA.